Below, 11 T cell receptor beta chains from the same sample are listed, as sequenced in a study of metastatic and nonmetastatic thyroid tumors. MiXCR was used by TCRdb to re-call the PCR reads. Here the sample spans about 23,000 clones, 22% being singletons. No treatment of any kind had been given to any patient before thyroid surgery. Sequencing input: blood. The receptors come from a female donor with papillary thyroid cancer or a benign thyroid nodule (not recorded which). Some clones in this sample may be carry-over from other donors' samples.

This clone occurred many times. The chain joins TRBV20-1 to TRBJ1-5; 9 bases map to TRBD1. The CDR3 is made up of 13 amino acids. Germline V CDR1 and CDR2: DFQATT, SNEGSKA (reference sequence). V lost 5 bases to trimming and J lost 6 bases; unmatched junction nucleotides: 5. The CDR3 here is CSALQGAGQPQHF. DNA for the CDR3: TGCAGTGCTCTACAGGGGGCCGGTCAGCCCCAGCATTTT.

CDR3 residues: CSARPDRAYRTNTGELFF. The CDR3, as DNA: TGCAGTGCTAGGCCAGATCGGGCGTACAGAACGAACACCGGGGAGCTGTTTTTT. The chain is built from TRBV20-1 and TRBJ2-2; D not resolved. Trimming removed 3 bases from V and 0 bases from J, with 20 bases in between. The CDR3 has 18 residues. Germline V CDR1 and CDR2: DFQATT, SNEGSKA (reference sequence).

The table lists this clone with many counts. The V gene is TRBV28, the J gene TRBJ1-4, with TRBD1 matching 7 bases. The V segment lost 6 bases and the J segment 8 bases; nucleotides outside the gene matches: 9. The CDR3 covers 14 residues. The germline CDR1 and CDR2 sequences are MDHEN and SYDVKM. The CDR3 spells CASRPGQITEKLFF. The DNA for the CDR3 is TGTGCCAGCAGGCCGGGACAGATAACCGAAAAACTGTTTTTT.

This clone was found a few times. A junction boundary mismatches the germline segment, possibly from a read error. CDR3 bases: TGTGCCAGCAGTTACAGCCGGGAGGGCCCCAGTGAGCAGTTCTTC. As protein: CASSYSREGPSEQFF. This chain connects TRBV10-3 to TRBJ2-1; 8 nucleotides match TRBD2. From germline, CDR1 is ENHRY and CDR2 SYGVKD. The length of the CDR3 is 15 residues.

This clone showed up many times. V usage is TRBV6-1 and J usage is TRBJ1-1; 8 bases align to TRBD1. Germline V gives CDR1 MNHNS, CDR2 SASEGT. Unmatched junction bases numbered 8, after V lost 6 bases and J lost 5 bases. The CDR3 runs to 14 residues. The CDR3 protein is CASSQTGEGTEAFF. In DNA form, the CDR3 reads TGTGCCAGCAGCCAGACAGGGGAGGGGACTGAAGCTTTCTTT.

This clone showed up many times. This sequence joins TRBV14 and TRBJ2-7, with D maybe TRBD1 (5 bases). The CDR3 covers 15 residues. The V gene's germline CDR1 is SGHDN and CDR2 FVKESK. Between the trimmed V and J ends, which lost 1 base and 0 bases, there was a span of 10 bases. The CDR3 loop reads CASSQGQGTSYEQYF. The CDR3 DNA is TGTGCCAGCAGCCAAGGTCAGGGTACCTCCTACGAGCAGTACTTC. The full variable domain, in which reference TRBV14 and TRBJ2-7 provide the parts outside the CDR3, is EAGVTQFPSHSVIEKGQTVTLRCDPISGHDNLYWYRRVMGKEIKFLLHFVKESKQDESGMPNNRFLAERTGGTYSTLKVQPAELEDSGVYFCASSQGQGTSYEQYFGPGTRLTVT.

Comment on this clone: A much larger clone lies one base from this, so it may be a read error. V and J are TRBV6-4 and TRBJ2-2; TRBD2 is a possible D gene (6 bases). V dropped 0 bases and J dropped 6 bases, with 14 bases sitting between them. This CDR3 comprises 16 residues. Germline values: CDR1 MRHNA, CDR2 SNTAGT. In DNA form, the CDR3 reads TGTGCCAGCAGTGACTCGGCGGGGTGCATTGCCGGGGAGCTGTTTTTT. This translates into CASSDSAGCIAGELFF.

On this clone: A much larger clone lies a single base off, so this may be a read error. Within the sample, other DNA sequences also encode this same CDR3. The J gene is TRBJ1-5, the V gene TRBV7-6; D may be TRBD1 (6 bases). Germline V gene data show CDR1 as SGHVS and CDR2 as FNYEAQ. The CDR3 spans 15 residues. CDR3 protein: CASSLTGNSSQPQHF. The CDR3 region has the DNA TGTGCCAGCAGCTTGACAGGCAATAGCAGTCAGCCCCAACATTTT.

The CDR3 reads CASSPVGTGVIDGYTF. The CDR3 bases are TGTGCCAGCTCACCAGTTGGGACAGGGGTCATCGATGGCTACACCTTC. This sequence joins TRBV18 and TRBJ1-2; 10 positions agree with TRBD1. Germline CDR1 and CDR2: KGHSH and LQKENI. The CDR3 has 16 amino acids. After removal of 2 bases from V and 6 bases from J, the junction contained 9 bases not matched to a gene.

Regarding this clone: One end of the junction does not line up with germline, which may come from a read error. The chain recombines TRBV6-1 with TRBJ2-1, with 7 positions matching TRBD2. CDR1 and CDR2 from the germline V gene are MNHNS and SASEGT. The CDR3 spans 15 residues. The CDR3 sequence is CARSAGVGAYNEQFF. The DNA of the CDR3 is TGTGCCAGGAGTGCGGGGGTCGGCGCCTACAATGAGCAGTTCTTC.

The gene calls are TRBV18 and TRBJ1-2; D gene unclear. V lost 2 bases to trimming and J lost 2 bases, with 12 bases between them. CDR3 length equals 15 residues. Germline CDR1 is KGHSH and CDR2 is LQKENI. The CDR3 loop is CASSPGYPANYGYTF. For the CDR3, the DNA is TGTGCCAGCTCACCAGGGTATCCAGCCAACTATGGCTACACCTTC.